Listed below are T cell receptor beta chains from one sample, sequenced in a study of OX40 agonist ivuxolimab in advanced cancers. The assay was immunoSEQ multiplex PCR, and TCRdb's table has in-frame clones only and misses some. The sample records tens of thousands of clones, around 87% being singletons. Sequenced here: CD4+ or CD8+ T cells sorted from blood, sampled in a trial of the OX40 agonist ivuxolimab. Source of these receptors: an adult with an advanced solid tumor such as melanoma, head and neck, liver or kidney cancer. The CDR3 runs from the conserved cysteine through the conserved F or W. Each record gives: V gene, J gene, CDR3 protein.

V: TRBV4-3
J: TRBJ1-1
CDR3: CASSQDPTVNTEAFF

V: TRBV27
J: TRBJ1-2
CDR3: CASSLGHSEGGYTF

V: TRBV29-1
J: TRBJ1-6
CDR3: CSGRVRVDSPLHF

V: TRBV28
J: TRBJ2-2
CDR3: CASTSKDRAGGELFF

V: TRBV5-1
J: TRBJ1-4
CDR3: CASRRDRAEKLFF

V: TRBV15
J: TRBJ2-5
CDR3: CATSRGELSGAETQYF

V: TRBV29-1
J: TRBJ2-1
CDR3: CSVEIQNHEQFF

V: TRBV7-2
J: TRBJ1-2
CDR3: CASRGGYTF

V: TRBV30
J: TRBJ2-5
CDR3: CAWSAGQQFQETQYF

V: TRBV29-1
J: TRBJ1-5
CDR3: CSFGPGQADNQPQHF

V: TRBV30
J: TRBJ2-1
CDR3: CAWLGGTGLYNEQFF

V: TRBV18
J: TRBJ2-7
CDR3: CASSPGDRVDEQYF

V: TRBV19
J: TRBJ2-3
CDR3: CASSTDSGMGTDTQYF

V: TRBV4-1
J: TRBJ2-7
CDR3: CASSQEWGLLGSYEQYF

V: TRBV9
J: TRBJ2-3
CDR3: CASSLAGEADTQYF

V: TRBV19
J: TRBJ1-5
CDR3: CASSPRGNQPQHF

V: TRBV15
J: TRBJ2-2
CDR3: CATSRDSGLSNTGELFF

V: TRBV9
J: TRBJ2-1
CDR3: CASSVRGTTNNEQFF

V: TRBV28
J: TRBJ2-1
CDR3: CAQARRGGTEQFF

V: TRBV4-3
J: TRBJ2-7
CDR3: CASSQGAINGEQYF

V: TRBV18
J: TRBJ2-1
CDR3: CASSPSGGVSNEQFF

V: TRBV7-3
J: TRBJ2-2
CDR3: CASSPPSGNTGELFF

V: TRBV28
J: TRBJ2-7
CDR3: CASRPGTSKYEQYF

V: TRBV4-1
J: TRBJ2-5
CDR3: CASSQDSRGGETQYF